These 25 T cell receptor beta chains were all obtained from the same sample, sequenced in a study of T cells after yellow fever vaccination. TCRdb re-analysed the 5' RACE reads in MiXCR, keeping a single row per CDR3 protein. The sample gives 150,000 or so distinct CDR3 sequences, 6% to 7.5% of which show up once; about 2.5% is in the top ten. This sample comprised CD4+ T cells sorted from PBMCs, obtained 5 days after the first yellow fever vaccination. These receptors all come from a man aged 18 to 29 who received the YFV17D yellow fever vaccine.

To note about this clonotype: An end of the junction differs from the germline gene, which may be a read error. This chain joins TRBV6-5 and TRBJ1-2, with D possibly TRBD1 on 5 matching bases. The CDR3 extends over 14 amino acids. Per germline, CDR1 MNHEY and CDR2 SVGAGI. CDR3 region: CASSYGRRGYSYTF. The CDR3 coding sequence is TGTGCCAGCAGTTATGGTCGCCGGGGCTATAGCTACACCTTC.

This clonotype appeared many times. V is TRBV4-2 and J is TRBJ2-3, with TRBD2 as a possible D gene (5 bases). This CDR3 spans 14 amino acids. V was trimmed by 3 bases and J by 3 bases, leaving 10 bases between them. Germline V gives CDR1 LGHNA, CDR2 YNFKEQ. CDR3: CASSQADWTDTQYF. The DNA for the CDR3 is TGTGCCAGCAGCCAGGCGGACTGGACAGATACGCAGTATTTT.

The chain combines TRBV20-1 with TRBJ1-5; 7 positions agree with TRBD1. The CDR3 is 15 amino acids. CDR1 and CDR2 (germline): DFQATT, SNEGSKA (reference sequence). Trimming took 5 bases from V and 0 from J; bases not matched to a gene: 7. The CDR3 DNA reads TGCAGTGCTTCACGGGACAGCTATAGCAATCAGCCCCAGCATTTT. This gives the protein CSASRDSYSNQPQHF.

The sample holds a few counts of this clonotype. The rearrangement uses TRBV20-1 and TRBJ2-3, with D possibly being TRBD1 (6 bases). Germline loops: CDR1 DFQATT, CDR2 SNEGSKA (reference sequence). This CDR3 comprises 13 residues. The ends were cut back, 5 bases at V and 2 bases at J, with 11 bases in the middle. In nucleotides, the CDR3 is TGCAGTGCTCCCCTGGGGGCCACAGATACGCAGTATTTT. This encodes CSAPLGATDTQYF.

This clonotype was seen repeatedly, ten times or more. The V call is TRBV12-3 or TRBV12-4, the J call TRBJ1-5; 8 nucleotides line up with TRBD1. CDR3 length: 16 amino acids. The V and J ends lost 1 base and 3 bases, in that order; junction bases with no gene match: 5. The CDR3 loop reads CASSLVYRGNNQPQHF. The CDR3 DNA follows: TGTGCCAGCAGTTTAGTGTACAGGGGGAACAATCAGCCCCAGCATTTT.

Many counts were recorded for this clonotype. CDR3 residues: CASSLAGAGEAFF. CDR3 bases: TGTGCCAGCAGTTTAGCAGGGGCTGGGGAAGCTTTCTTT. The chain carries TRBV12-3 or TRBV12-4 and TRBJ1-1, with D possibly matching TRBD1 (5 bases). There are 13 residues in the CDR3. Trimming left V 0 bases short and J 8 bases short, with 10 bases between.

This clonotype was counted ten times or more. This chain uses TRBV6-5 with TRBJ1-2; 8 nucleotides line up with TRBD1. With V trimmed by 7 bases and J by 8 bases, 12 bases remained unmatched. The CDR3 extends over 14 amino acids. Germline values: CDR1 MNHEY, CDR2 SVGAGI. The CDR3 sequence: CASTPRTGTGGYTF. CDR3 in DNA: TGTGCCAGCACACCTCGAACAGGGACAGGAGGCTACACCTTC.

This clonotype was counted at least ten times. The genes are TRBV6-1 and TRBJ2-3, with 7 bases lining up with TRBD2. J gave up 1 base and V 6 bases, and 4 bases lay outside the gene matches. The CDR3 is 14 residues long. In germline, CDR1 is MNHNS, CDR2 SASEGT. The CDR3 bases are TGTGCCAGCAGACCTGCGGGGGGCACAGATACGCAGTATTTT. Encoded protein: CASRPAGGTDTQYF.

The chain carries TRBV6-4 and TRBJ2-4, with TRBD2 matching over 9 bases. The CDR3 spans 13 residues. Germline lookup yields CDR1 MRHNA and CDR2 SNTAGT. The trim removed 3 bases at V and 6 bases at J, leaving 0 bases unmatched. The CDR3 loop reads CASSEREGNIQYF. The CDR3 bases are TGTGCCAGCAGTGAGCGGGAGGGAAACATTCAGTACTTC.

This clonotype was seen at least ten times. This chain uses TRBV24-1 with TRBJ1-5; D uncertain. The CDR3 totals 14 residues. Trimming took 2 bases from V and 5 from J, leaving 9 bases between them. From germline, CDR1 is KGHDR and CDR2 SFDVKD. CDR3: CATSDYRTDQPQHF. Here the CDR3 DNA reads TGTGCCACCAGTGATTATCGGACCGATCAGCCCCAGCATTTT.

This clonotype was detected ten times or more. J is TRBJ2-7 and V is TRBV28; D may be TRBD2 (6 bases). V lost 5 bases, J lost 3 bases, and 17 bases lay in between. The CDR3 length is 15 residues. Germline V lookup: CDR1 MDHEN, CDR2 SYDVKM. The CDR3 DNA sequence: TGTGCCAGCAGTCCCCTGTCGGGAGATCTCTACGAGCAGTACGTC. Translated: CASSPLSGDLYEQYV.

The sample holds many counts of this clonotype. CDR3 amino acids: CASSVRYTGELFF. The CDR3 nucleotides read TGTGCCAGCAGTGTCAGGTACACCGGGGAGCTGTTTTTT. This chain connects TRBV6-1 to TRBJ2-2; D is ambiguous. V shed 4 bases and J shed 3 bases, with 6 bases lying between them. CDR3 length: 13 amino acids. CDR1 is MNHNS and CDR2 is SASEGT in the germline V gene.

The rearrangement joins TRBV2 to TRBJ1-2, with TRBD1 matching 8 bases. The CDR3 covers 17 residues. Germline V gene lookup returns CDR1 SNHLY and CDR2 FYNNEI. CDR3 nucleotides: TGTACCTGCAGTTTCCTTCTCTACAGGGGGAAGAACTATGGCTACACCTTC. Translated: CTCSFLLYRGKNYGYTF.

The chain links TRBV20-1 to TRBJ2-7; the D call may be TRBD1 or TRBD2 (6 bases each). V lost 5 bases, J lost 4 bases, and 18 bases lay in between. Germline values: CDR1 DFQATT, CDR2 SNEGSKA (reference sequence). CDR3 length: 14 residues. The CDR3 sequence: CSARGGRTRYEQYF. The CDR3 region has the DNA TGCAGTGCTCGTGGGGGGCGGACTCGGTACGAGCAGTACTTC.

The chain's CDR3 is CASSVVQRSNTGELFF. CDR3 DNA: TGTGCCAGCAGCGTAGTACAGAGATCGAACACCGGGGAGCTGTTTTTT. The rearrangement uses TRBV9 and TRBJ2-2; the D is unclear. The CDR3 is 16 amino acids. Germline V gene sequence: CDR1 SGDLS, CDR2 YYNGEE. Trimming took 0 bases from V and 0 from J, leaving 9 bases between them.

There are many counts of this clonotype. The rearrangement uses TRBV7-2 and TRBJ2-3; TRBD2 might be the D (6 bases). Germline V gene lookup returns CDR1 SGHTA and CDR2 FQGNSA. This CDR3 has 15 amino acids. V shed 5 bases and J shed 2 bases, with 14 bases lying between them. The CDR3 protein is CASSPGVAVTDTQYF. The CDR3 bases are TGTGCCAGCAGCCCCGGGGTAGCGGTCACAGATACGCAGTATTTT.

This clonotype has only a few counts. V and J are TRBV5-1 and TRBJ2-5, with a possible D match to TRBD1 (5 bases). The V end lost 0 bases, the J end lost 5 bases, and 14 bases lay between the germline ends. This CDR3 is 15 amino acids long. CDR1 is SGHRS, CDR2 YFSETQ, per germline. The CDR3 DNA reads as TGCGCCAGCAGCTTGGGGGTCTTCCCAGGGGAGACCCAGTACTTC. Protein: CASSLGVFPGETQYF.

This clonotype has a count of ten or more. The CDR3 DNA sequence: TGCGCCAGCAGCTTGGTTCTAACCTCTTACAATGAGCAGTTCTTC. This gives the protein CASSLVLTSYNEQFF. The chain carries TRBV5-1 and TRBJ2-1; no clear D. V lost 0 bases and J lost 4, with 11 bases in between. Per the germline V gene, CDR1 is SGHRS and CDR2 is YFSETQ. The CDR3 covers 15 residues.

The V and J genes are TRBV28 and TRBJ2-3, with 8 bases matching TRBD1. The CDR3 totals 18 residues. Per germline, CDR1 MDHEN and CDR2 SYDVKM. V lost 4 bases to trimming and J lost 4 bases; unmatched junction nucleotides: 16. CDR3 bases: TGTGCCAGCAGTTGGGCGGGGCCCGGCAGGGGGCCCGCAGATACGCAGTATTTT. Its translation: CASSWAGPGRGPADTQYF.

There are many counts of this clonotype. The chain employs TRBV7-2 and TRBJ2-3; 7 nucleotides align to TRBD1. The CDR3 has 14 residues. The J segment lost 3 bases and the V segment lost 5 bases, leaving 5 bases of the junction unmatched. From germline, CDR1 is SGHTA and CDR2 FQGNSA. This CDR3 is CASSDRVGTDTQYF. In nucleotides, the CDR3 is TGTGCCAGCAGCGACAGGGTTGGAACAGATACGCAGTATTTT.

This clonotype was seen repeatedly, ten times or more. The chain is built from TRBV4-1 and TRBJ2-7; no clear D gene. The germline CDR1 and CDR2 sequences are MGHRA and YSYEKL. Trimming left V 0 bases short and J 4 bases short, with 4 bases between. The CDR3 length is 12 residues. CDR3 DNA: TGCGCCAGCAGCCAAGACGTATACGAGCAGTACTTC. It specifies CASSQDVYEQYF.

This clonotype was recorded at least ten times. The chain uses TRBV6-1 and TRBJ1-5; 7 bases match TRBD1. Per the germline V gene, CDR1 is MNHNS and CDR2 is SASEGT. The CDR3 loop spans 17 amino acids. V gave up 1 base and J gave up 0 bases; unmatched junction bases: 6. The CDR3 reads CASSEEGTDYSNQPQHF. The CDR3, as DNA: TGTGCCAGCAGTGAAGAGGGGACAGATTATAGCAATCAGCCCCAGCATTTT.

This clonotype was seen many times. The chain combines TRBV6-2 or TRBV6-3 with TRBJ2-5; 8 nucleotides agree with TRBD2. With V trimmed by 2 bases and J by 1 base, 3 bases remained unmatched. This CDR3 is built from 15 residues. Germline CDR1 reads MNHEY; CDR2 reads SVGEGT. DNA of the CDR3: TGTGCCAGCAGTTACATGCGGGGGGCCCAAGAGACCCAGTACTTC. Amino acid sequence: CASSYMRGAQETQYF.

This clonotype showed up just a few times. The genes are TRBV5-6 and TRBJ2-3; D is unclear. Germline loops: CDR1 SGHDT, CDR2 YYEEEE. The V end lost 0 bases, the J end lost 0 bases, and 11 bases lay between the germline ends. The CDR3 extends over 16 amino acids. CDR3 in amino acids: CASSLVKRRSTDTQYF. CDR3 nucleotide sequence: TGTGCCAGCAGCTTGGTTAAGAGACGTAGCACAGATACGCAGTATTTT.

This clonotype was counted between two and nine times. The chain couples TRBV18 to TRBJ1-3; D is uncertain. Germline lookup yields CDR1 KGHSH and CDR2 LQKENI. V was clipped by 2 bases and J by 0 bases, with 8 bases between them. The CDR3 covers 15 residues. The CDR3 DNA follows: TGTGCCAGCTCACCAACCGGACCCTCTGGAAACACCATATATTTT. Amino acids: CASSPTGPSGNTIYF.